The 7 T cell receptor beta chains presented below share a single source sample, sequenced in a study of blood T cell repertoires in COVID-19. The repertoire was sequenced with immunoSEQ multiplex PCR; TCRdb's copy has only in-frame clones and lacks some. The sample has 200,000 to 300,000 clones; more than 85% are singletons. The sequenced sample consisted of peripheral blood. Source of these receptors: a person between 18 and 35 years old with COVID-19, enrolled during active disease.

V usage is TRBV6-6 and J usage is TRBJ2-5; a weak D match, TRBD1 (6 bases). Trimming took 2 bases from V and 5 from J, leaving 15 bases between them. Per germline, CDR1 MNHNY and CDR2 SVGAGI (reference sequence). The CDR3 is 15 residues long. In DNA, the CDR3 is TGTGCCAGCAGTTACAGGGGGTGGTCGGAGGAGACCCAGTACTTC. Translating it yields CASSYRGWSEETQYF.

J is TRBJ1-6 and V is TRBV28, with D hard to call. Germline CDR1 reads MDHEN; CDR2 reads SYDVKM. The CDR3 is 13 amino acids. V shed 3 bases and J shed 4 bases, with 4 bases lying between them. DNA of the CDR3: TGTGCCAGCAGTTTCGGTTATAATTCACCCCTCCACTTT. Protein: CASSFGYNSPLHF. The whole variable domain, remainder taken from reference TRBV28 and TRBJ1-6, is DVKVTQSSRYLVKRTGEKVFLECVQDMDHENMFWYRQDPGLGLRLIYFSYDVKMKEKGDIPEGYSVSREKKERFSLILESASTNQTSMYLCASSFGYNSPLHFGNGTRLTVT.

The V gene is TRBV5-5, the J gene TRBJ1-2; the D gene is possibly TRBD1 (6 bases). V was pared by 1 base and J by 0 bases, with 7 bases between. The CDR3 length is 14 residues. Germline values: CDR1 SGHKS, CDR2 YYEKEE (reference sequence). The CDR3 loop is CASSLQGTNYGYTF. DNA for the CDR3: TGTGCCAGCAGCTTGCAGGGGACTAACTATGGCTACACCTTC.

The chain joins TRBV21-1 to TRBJ2-3; whether TRBD2, the table's D call, matches the DNA was not checked. TRBV21-1 is deemed a pseudogene. This CDR3 is 16 amino acids long. The CDR3 loop is CASSLTSGRAVDTQYF. CDR3 nucleotide sequence: TGTGCCAGCAGTCTTACTAGCGGGAGGGCCGTAGATACGCAGTATTTT.

The genes are TRBV2 and TRBJ1-2; a possible D gene is TRBD1 (6 bases). CDR1 and CDR2 (germline): SNHLY, FYNNEI. Trimming left V 1 base short and J 5 bases short, with 11 bases between. The CDR3 covers 14 residues. The CDR3 protein is CASSEDGGTYGYTF. Here the CDR3 DNA reads TGTGCCAGCAGTGAAGATGGGGGCACATATGGCTACACCTTC. The variable domain in full, with the rest retrieved from reference TRBV2 and TRBJ1-2, is EPEVTQTPSHQVTQMGQEVILRCVPISNHLYFYWYRQILGQKVEFLVSFYNNEISEKSEIFDDQFSVERPDGSNFTLKIRSTKLEDSAMYFCASSEDGGTYGYTFGSGTRLTVV.

This chain links TRBV7-2 with TRBJ2-7; D is uncertain. Trimming cost V 7 bases and J 3 bases, with 16 bases left between them. This CDR3 comprises 14 residues. Germline CDR1 and CDR2: SGHTA and FQGNSA. This chain's CDR3 is CASIRNVGLYEQYF. The DNA for the CDR3 is TGTGCCAGCATCCGTAATGTGGGCCTCTACGAGCAGTACTTC.

This chain links TRBV30 with TRBJ2-4; D call uncertain. Germline CDR1 and CDR2: GTSNPN and SVGIG (reference sequence). The V end was cut by 1 base, the J end by 0 bases, with 4 bases between. The CDR3 is 13 amino acids. The CDR3 sequence: CAWSGLAKNIQYF. As DNA, the CDR3 is TGTGCCTGGAGTGGGCTAGCCAAAAACATTCAGTACTTC.